The sequence of this TCR beta chain was determined in a study of regulatory T cells in long-lasting Graves disease. Findings of the study overall: Persistent disease favored TRBV28, TRBJ1-2 and TRBJ2-5.

CDR3 length: 14 residues. Germline CDR1 and CDR2: LNHDA and SQIVND (reference sequence). Germline trimming cut 9 bases from V and 5 bases from J; bases unmatched to any gene: 9. Concerning this clonotype itself: Its antigen is unidentified.

The time point here: newly diagnosed GD, antithyroid drugs for less than 3 months. PBMCs were the source of the RNA used for TCR sequencing. Peripheral blood, about 9 milliliters of it, was drawn into EDTA tubes. CDR3 regions were amplified by Arm-PCR using iRepertoire HTBI primers to build TCR beta libraries. In TCRdb, the multiplex PCR reads were re-called with MiXCR into one record per CDR3 protein. The data contain fewer than 650,000 distinct CDR3 sequences, roughly 15% of them singletons. A further study also used this sample, focusing on T cells in Graves' hyperthyroidism and ophthalmopathy. As that report states: Expanded thyroid clonotypes (above 0.001) were mostly also found in blood. The model foresaw ophthalmopathy a median about 6.1 months prior to onset.

This material consisted of peripheral blood mononuclear cells (PBMCs), taken at new diagnosis, from a patient treated with antithyroid drugs. The TCR comes from a woman under 40 with Graves disease. The chain employs TRBV19 and TRBJ2-2, with 7 positions matching TRBD1. The CDR3 bases are TGTGCCAGCGGAACAGGGGTGGTTACCGGGGAGCTGTTTTTT. This translates into CASGTGVVTGELFF.